These 12 T cell receptor beta chains were sequenced from one sample in a study of spatial heterogeneity in lung cancer. Time point denoted: blood at routine non-recurrence follow-up after resection. Sequencing of whole RNA from tumor, nontumor lung or frozen PBMC involved no sorting. TCRdb reanalysed the 5' RACE reads using MiXCR and keeps one entry per CDR3 protein. The sample gives roughly 120,000 distinct CDR3 sequences, 9% to 15% of which show up once; over 15% is in the top ten. Specimen: PBMCs, collected at follow-up. The origin of the receptors is a male donor with early-stage non-small cell lung cancer.

The J gene is TRBJ1-5, the V gene TRBV20-1; D gene unclear. The CDR3 contains 13 residues. Trimming stripped 4 bases from V and 0 bases from J, with 7 bases between. Germline lookup yields CDR1 DFQATT and CDR2 SNEGSKA (reference sequence). The CDR3 region has the DNA TGCAGTGCTACCGACAATAGCAATCAGCCCCAGCATTTT. Translating gives CSATDNSNQPQHF.

The CDR3 DNA follows: TGTGCCAGCAGCCACCGGGACAGATTTGGGTACGAGCAGTACTTC. Translation gives CASSHRDRFGYEQYF. This chain uses TRBV7-8 with TRBJ2-7, with TRBD1 matching over 7 bases. Germline CDR1 SGHVS, CDR2 FQNEAQ. After removal of 5 bases from V and 4 bases from J, the junction contained 11 bases not matched to a gene. The CDR3 totals 15 residues.

This clonotype appeared a few times. This chain connects TRBV28 to TRBJ1-1; D unclear. V gave up 3 bases and J gave up 8 bases, with 13 bases separating them. This CDR3 contains 13 residues. Germline V gene sequence: CDR1 MDHEN, CDR2 SYDVKM. The DNA for the CDR3 is TGTGCCAGCAGTTTGCAGGTTGCTAGGGAAGCTTTCTTT. It yields the protein CASSLQVAREAFF. The variable domain in full, with the rest retrieved from reference TRBV28 and TRBJ1-1, is DVKVTQSSRYLVKRTGEKVFLECVQDMDHENMFWYRQDPGLGLRLIYFSYDVKMKEKGDIPEGYSVSREKKERFSLILESASTNQTSMYLCASSLQVAREAFFGQGTRLTVV.

This chain connects TRBV11-2 to TRBJ2-3; D is undetermined. V lost 4 bases and J lost 2, with 22 bases in between. CDR1 and CDR2 (germline): SGHAT, FQNNGV. CDR3 length equals 18 residues. The chain's CDR3 is CASSSLVLGEASTDTQYF. In DNA form, the CDR3 reads TGTGCCAGCAGCTCACTCGTACTTGGGGAAGCGTCCACAGATACGCAGTATTTT.

This clonotype was seen a few times. This sequence joins TRBV2 and TRBJ2-1; D uncertain. Trimming pared 3 bases from V and 0 bases from J, leaving 15 bases between. Germline V gene sequence: CDR1 SNHLY, CDR2 FYNNEI. The CDR3 has 17 residues. The CDR3: CASSDTVSQSSYNEQFF. The CDR3 nucleotides read TGTGCCAGCAGTGATACGGTCTCTCAGAGCTCCTACAATGAGCAGTTCTTC. Supplemented by reference TRBV2 and TRBJ2-1, the full variable domain reads EPEVTQTPSHQVTQMGQEVILRCVPISNHLYFYWYRQILGQKVEFLVSFYNNEISEKSEIFDDQFSVERPDGSNFTLKIRSTKLEDSAMYFCASSDTVSQSSYNEQFFGPGTRLTVL.

This clonotype was found many times. The chain carries TRBV29-1 and TRBJ2-5; D is perhaps TRBD1 (5 bases). The germline V gene encodes CDR1 SQVTM and CDR2 ANQGSEA. This CDR3 is built from 12 residues. CDR3 amino acids: CSFGQGKETQYF. The CDR3 DNA reads as TGCTCCTTCGGGCAGGGAAAAGAGACCCAGTACTTC.

A few counts support this clonotype. The chain is built from TRBV10-3 and TRBJ1-3; 8 nucleotides line up with TRBD1. The germline V gene encodes CDR1 ENHRY and CDR2 SYGVKD. V gave up 6 bases and J gave up 2 bases; unmatched junction bases: 3. The CDR3 totals 14 residues. The chain's CDR3 is CAIRGTGTGNTIYF. The CDR3 DNA sequence: TGTGCCATCAGGGGGACAGGCACTGGAAACACCATATATTTT.

At least ten counts were recorded for this clonotype. V is TRBV12-3 or TRBV12-4 and J is TRBJ1-1, with D hard to call. The CDR3 contains 14 residues. Trimming shortened V by 2 bases and J by 1 base, and 8 bases separated the two germline ends. The CDR3 coding sequence is TGTGCCAGCAGTTTACGGGCGAGGAACACTGAAGCTTTCTTT. Translating it yields CASSLRARNTEAFF.

This clonotype was seen at least ten times. The rearrangement joins TRBV4-1 to TRBJ2-2; D gene uncertain. V was clipped by 1 base and J by 1 base, with 16 bases between them. Per germline, CDR1 MGHRA and CDR2 YSYEKL. The CDR3 length is 18 residues. CDR3 DNA: TGCGCCAGCAGCCAAGGTCCCTCGTCTCTGCAGAACACCGGGGAGCTGTTTTTT. Translating gives CASSQGPSSLQNTGELFF.

V gene TRBV5-8 combines with J gene TRBJ1-6; D unclear. Germline V gene sequence: CDR1 SGHTS, CDR2 YDEGEE. V gave up 6 bases and J gave up 7 bases, with 17 bases separating them. This CDR3 is built from 15 residues. CDR3 DNA: TGTGCCAGCAAAGAGCAGTCGCGAGCCAATTCACCCCTCCACTTT. Translated, it gives CASKEQSRANSPLHF.

This clonotype was seen only a few times. The DNA for the CDR3 is TGTGCCAGCAGCGTAGATGCCGAGAACTATGGCTACACCTTC. Residues: CASSVDAENYGYTF. V is TRBV9 and J is TRBJ1-2; D unclear. The CDR3 runs 14 residues. The V gene lost 0 bases and the J gene lost 2 bases, with 8 bases spanning the gap. Germline CDR1 SGDLS, CDR2 YYNGEE.

The chain carries TRBV7-2 and TRBJ1-4; a possible D gene is TRBD1 (5 bases). The V end lost 1 base, the J end lost 6 bases, and 12 bases lay between the germline ends. CDR3 size: 15 residues. Germline V CDR1 and CDR2: SGHTA, FQGNSA. CDR3 coding DNA: TGTGCCAGCAGCTTAGTATTTTTGGGGGATGAAAAACTGTTTTTT. Its translation is CASSLVFLGDEKLFF.